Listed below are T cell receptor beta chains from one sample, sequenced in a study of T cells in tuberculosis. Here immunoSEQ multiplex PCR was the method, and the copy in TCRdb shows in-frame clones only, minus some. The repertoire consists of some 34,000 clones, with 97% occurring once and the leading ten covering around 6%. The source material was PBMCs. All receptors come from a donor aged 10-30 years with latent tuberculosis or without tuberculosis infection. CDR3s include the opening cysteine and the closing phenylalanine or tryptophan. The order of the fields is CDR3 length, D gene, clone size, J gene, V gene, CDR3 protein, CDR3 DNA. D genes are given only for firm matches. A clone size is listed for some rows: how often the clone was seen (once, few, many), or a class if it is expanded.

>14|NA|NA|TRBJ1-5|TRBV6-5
CASRRQESNQPQHF
TGTGCCAGCAGGAGACAGGAGAGCAATCAGCCCCAGCATTTT
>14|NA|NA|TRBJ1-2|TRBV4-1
CASSQDFPLGGYTF
TGCGCCAGCAGCCAAGATTTTCCTCTCGGTGGCTACACCTTC
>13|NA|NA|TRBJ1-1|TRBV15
CATSRRGTDEAFF
TGTGCCACCAGCAGGAGGGGGACCGACGAAGCTTTCTTT
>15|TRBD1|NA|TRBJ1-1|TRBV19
CASSSDRGRYTEAFF
TGTGCCAGTAGTAGCGACAGGGGGCGGTACACTGAAGCTTTCTTT
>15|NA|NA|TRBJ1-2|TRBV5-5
CASRREYERYYGYTF
TGTGCCAGCAGACGAGAATATGAGAGGTACTATGGCTACACCTTC
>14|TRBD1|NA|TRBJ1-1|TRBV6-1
CASSPGQKNTEAFF
TGTGCCAGCAGTCCGGGACAGAAGAACACTGAAGCTTTCTTT
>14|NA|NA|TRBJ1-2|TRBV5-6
CASSLERGYYGYTF
TGTGCCAGCAGCTTGGAACGGGGGTACTATGGCTACACCTTC
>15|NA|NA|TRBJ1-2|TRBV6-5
CASRAGGKSNYGYTF
TGTGCCAGCAGAGCTGGGGGGAAGAGTAACTATGGCTACACCTTC
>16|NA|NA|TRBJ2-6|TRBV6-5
CASSSISNSGANVLTF
TGTGCCAGCAGTTCCATATCTAACTCTGGGGCCAACGTCCTGACTTTC
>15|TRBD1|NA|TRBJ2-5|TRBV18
CASSLAGTGRETQYF
TGTGCCAGCTCACTGGCCGGGACAGGGAGAGAGACCCAGTACTTC
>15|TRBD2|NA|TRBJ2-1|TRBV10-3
CAISARGAGGNEQFF
TGTGCCATCAGTGCCCGCGGGGCGGGGGGGAATGAGCAGTTCTTC
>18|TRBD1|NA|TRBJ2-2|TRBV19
CASRGKTGWKGDTGELFF
TGTGCCAGTAGGGGAAAGACAGGGTGGAAAGGAGACACCGGGGAGCTGTTTTTT
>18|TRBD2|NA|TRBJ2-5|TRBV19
CASSTPGLAGANQETQYF
TGTGCCAGTAGTACCCCGGGACTAGCGGGAGCGAACCAAGAGACCCAGTACTTC
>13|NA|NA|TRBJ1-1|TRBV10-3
CAISLGQNTEAFF
TGTGCCATCAGCTTGGGACAGAACACTGAAGCTTTCTTT
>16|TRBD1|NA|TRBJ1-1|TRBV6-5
CASSYSIGGTNTEAFF
TGTGCCAGCAGTTACTCTATAGGGGGCACGAACACTGAAGCTTTCTTT
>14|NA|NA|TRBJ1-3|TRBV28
CASSLSVSGNTIYF
TGTGCCAGCAGTTTATCAGTCTCTGGAAACACCATATATTTT
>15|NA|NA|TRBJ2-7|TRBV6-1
CASSVEKFLSYEQYF
TGTGCCAGCAGTGTTGAGAAGTTTCTGTCCTACGAGCAGTACTTC
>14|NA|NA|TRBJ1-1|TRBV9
CASSVASENTEAFF
TGTGCCAGCAGCGTAGCTTCAGAGAACACTGAAGCTTTCTTT
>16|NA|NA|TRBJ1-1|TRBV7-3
CASSSDSTREGAEAFF
TGTGCCAGCAGCTCGGACTCAACGAGGGAAGGCGCTGAAGCTTTCTTT
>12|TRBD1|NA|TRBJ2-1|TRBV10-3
CAIRPGGNEQFF
TGTGCCATCAGGCCAGGGGGCAATGAGCAGTTCTTC
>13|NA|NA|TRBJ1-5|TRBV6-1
CASSGIRWHPQHF
TGTGCCAGCAGCGGGATACGTTGGCATCCCCAGCATTTT
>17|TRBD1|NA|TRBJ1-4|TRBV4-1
CASSQRSFDRGWEKLFF
TGCGCCAGCAGCCAAAGATCCTTCGACAGGGGATGGGAAAAACTGTTTTTT
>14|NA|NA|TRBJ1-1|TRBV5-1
CASSLSGAYTEAFF
TGCGCCAGCAGCTTGTCAGGGGCCTACACTGAAGCTTTCTTT
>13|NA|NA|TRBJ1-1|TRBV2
CASSVEVNTEAFF
TGTGCCAGCAGTGTGGAGGTGAACACTGAAGCTTTCTTT
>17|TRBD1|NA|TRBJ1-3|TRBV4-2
CASSQRTTGGTGNTIYF
TGTGCCAGCAGCCAGCGCACAACAGGGGGAACTGGAAACACCATATATTTT
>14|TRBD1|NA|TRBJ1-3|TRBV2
CASSSDRAGNTIYF
TGTGCCAGCAGTTCCGACAGGGCTGGAAACACCATATATTTT
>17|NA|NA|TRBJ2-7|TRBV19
CASSPKRGGGSSYEQYF
TGTGCCAGTAGCCCGAAGAGGGGGGGAGGCAGCTCCTACGAGCAGTACTTC
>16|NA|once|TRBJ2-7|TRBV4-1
CASSQDRAGATYEQYF
TGCGCCAGCAGCCAAGATAGGGCGGGGGCAACCTACGAGCAGTACTTC
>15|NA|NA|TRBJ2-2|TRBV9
CASSVVAYSPGELFF
TGTGCCAGCAGCGTAGTTGCCTATTCTCCCGGGGAGCTGTTTTTT
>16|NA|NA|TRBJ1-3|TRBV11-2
CASSLRARAYGNTIYF
TGTGCCAGCAGCTTAAGGGCCAGGGCATACGGAAACACCATATATTTT
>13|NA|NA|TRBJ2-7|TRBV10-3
CAISDAPTYEQYF
TGTGCCATCAGTGATGCCCCTACCTACGAGCAGTACTTC
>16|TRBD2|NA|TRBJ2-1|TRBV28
CASSPLAGGAYNEQFF
TGTGCCAGCAGTCCCTTAGCGGGAGGGGCCTACAATGAGCAGTTCTTC
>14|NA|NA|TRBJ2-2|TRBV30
CAGQRASNTGELFF
TGTGCCGGCCAGAGGGCTTCGAACACCGGGGAGCTGTTTTTT
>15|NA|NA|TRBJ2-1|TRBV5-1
CASSLVVADRNEQFF
TGCGCCAGCAGCTTGGTTGTAGCAGATCGGAATGAGCAGTTCTTC
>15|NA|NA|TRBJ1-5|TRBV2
CASSVPGSGGQPQHF
TGTGCCAGCAGTGTTCCAGGGTCCGGGGGTCAGCCCCAGCATTTT
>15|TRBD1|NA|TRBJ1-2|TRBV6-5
CASSPQGRSNYGYTF
TGTGCCAGCAGCCCACAGGGGCGGTCAAACTATGGCTACACCTTC
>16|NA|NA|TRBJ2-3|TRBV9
CASSGGTLGITDTQYF
TGTGCCAGCAGCGGAGGGACACTCGGAATCACAGATACGCAGTATTTT
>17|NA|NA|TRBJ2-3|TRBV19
CASSIDGLGSLTDTQYF
TGTGCCAGTAGTATAGATGGCCTCGGGAGCTTAACAGATACGCAGTATTTT
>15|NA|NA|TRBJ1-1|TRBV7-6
CASSSLSRGYTEAFF
TGTGCCAGCAGCAGCTTAAGTAGGGGGTACACTGAAGCTTTCTTT
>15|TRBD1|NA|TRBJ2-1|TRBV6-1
CASSATGGSYNEQFF
TGTGCCAGCAGCGCAACAGGGGGCTCCTACAATGAGCAGTTCTTC
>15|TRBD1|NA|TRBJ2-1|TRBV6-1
CASRKPGQGAGEQFF
TGTGCCAGCAGGAAACCGGGACAGGGGGCAGGTGAGCAGTTCTTC
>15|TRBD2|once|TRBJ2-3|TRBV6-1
CASSRTSGITDTQYF
TGTGCCAGCAGTCGGACTAGCGGGATCACAGATACGCAGTATTTT
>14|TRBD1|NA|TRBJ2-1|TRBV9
CATSGGQGRNEQFF
TGTGCCACCAGCGGAGGACAGGGGCGGAATGAGCAGTTCTTC
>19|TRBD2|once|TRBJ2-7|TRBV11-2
CASSLDQRESMLGSYEQYF
TGTGCCAGCAGCTTAGATCAGCGGGAGTCGATGTTAGGTTCCTACGAGCAGTACTTC
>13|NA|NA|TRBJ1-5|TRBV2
CASGSQSNQPQHF
TGTGCCAGCGGGAGTCAAAGCAATCAGCCCCAGCATTTT
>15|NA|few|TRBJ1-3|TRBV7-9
CASSLWPGGGNTIYF
TGTGCCAGCAGCTTATGGCCGGGGGGTGGAAACACCATATATTTT
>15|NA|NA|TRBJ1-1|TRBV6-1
CASKGQGVANTEAFF
TGTGCCAGCAAAGGGCAGGGTGTAGCGAACACTGAAGCTTTCTTT
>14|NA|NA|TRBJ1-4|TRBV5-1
CASSYQGGNEKLFF
TGCGCCAGCAGTTATCAGGGTGGTAATGAAAAACTGTTTTTT
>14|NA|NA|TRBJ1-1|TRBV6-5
CASSYFQSNTEAFF
TGTGCCAGCAGTTACTTCCAGTCGAACACTGAAGCTTTCTTT
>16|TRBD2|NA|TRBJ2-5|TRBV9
CASSASLAGGEETQYF
TGTGCCAGCAGCGCCTCTCTAGCGGGGGGGGAAGAGACCCAGTACTTC
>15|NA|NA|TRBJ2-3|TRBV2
CASGGLGAGTDTQYF
TGTGCCAGCGGGGGACTTGGGGCTGGCACAGATACGCAGTATTTT